These 23 T cell receptor beta chains came from one sample sequenced in a study of blood T cell repertoires in COVID-19. Some clones are missing from TCRdb's copy, which holds only in-frame ones; the method was immunoSEQ multiplex PCR. This sample has hundreds of thousands of clones, with roughly nine tenths found just once. The sample comprised peripheral blood. The origin of the receptors is a woman aged 50 to 65 who had recovered from COVID-19.

This sequence joins TRBV4-1 and TRBJ1-2; weak D call: TRBD1 (5 bases). The CDR3 runs to 14 residues. Per the germline V gene, CDR1 is MGHRA and CDR2 is YSYEKL. V was trimmed by 0 bases and J by 4 bases, leaving 9 bases between them. This CDR3 reads CASSQETGFYGYTF. The CDR3 nucleotides read TGCGCCAGCAGCCAAGAAACAGGCTTCTATGGCTACACCTTC.

The chain couples TRBV5-1 to TRBJ1-1; 7 nucleotides line up with TRBD1. The CDR3 is 14 amino acids. Germline lookup yields CDR1 SGHRS and CDR2 YFSETQ. V lost 4 bases and J lost 4; bases outside the gene matches: 7. CDR3 in amino acids: CASSPGQVITEAFF. CDR3 DNA: TGCGCCAGCAGCCCCGGACAGGTGATCACTGAAGCTTTCTTT.

This clone has a handful of counts. The gene calls are TRBV11-2 and TRBJ1-4; D is ambiguous. The germline CDR1 and CDR2 sequences are SGHAT and FQNNGV. V was shortened by 5 bases and J by 3 bases, with 16 bases between the two germline ends. CDR3 length: 16 residues. CDR3 DNA sequence: TGTGCCAGCAGCCGGCCCGCGGCGAAGGCTAATGAAAAACTGTTTTTT. It translates to CASSRPAAKANEKLFF.

The V call is TRBV7-9, the J call TRBJ1-5; tentative D call: TRBD1 (5 bases). CDR1 is SEHNR, CDR2 FQNEAQ, per germline (reference sequence). Trimming removed 6 bases from V and 3 bases from J, with 9 bases in between. CDR3 size: 13 residues. CDR3 in amino acids: CASSRQHNQPQHF. CDR3 coding DNA: TGTGCCAGCAGTCGACAGCACAATCAGCCCCAGCATTTT.

The chain is built from TRBV6-2 or TRBV6-3 and TRBJ2-2; 8 bases fit TRBD2. The germline V gene encodes CDR1 MNHEY and CDR2 SVGEGT. This CDR3 is built from 15 residues. V lost 2 bases to trimming and J lost 7 bases; unmatched junction nucleotides: 6. The CDR3: CASSYPGGHHGELFF. In DNA, the CDR3 is TGTGCCAGCAGTTACCCGGGGGGGCATCACGGGGAGCTGTTTTTT.

V is TRBV9 and J is TRBJ1-5; TRBD1 is a possible D gene (6 bases). The length of the CDR3 is 15 residues. V lost 2 bases to trimming and J lost 0 bases, with 9 bases between them. CDR1 and CDR2 (germline): SGDLS, YYNGEE. CDR3 amino acids: CASSVSGDSNQPQHF. CDR3 DNA: TGTGCCAGCAGCGTCTCAGGGGATAGCAATCAGCCCCAGCATTTT.

To note about this clone: One junction end does not reproduce the germline sequence, and a read error may be involved. The chain links TRBV7-7 to TRBJ2-7; 7 bases map to TRBD1. The CDR3 covers 13 residues. Germline V gene sequence: CDR1 SSHAT, CDR2 FNYEAQ (reference sequence). Written as DNA, the CDR3 is TGTGCTAGCAGCGTAGACAGGGTCGGCGAGCAGTACTTC. The encoded protein is CASSVDRVGEQYF.

This clone was seen once. The chain has TRBV6-5 and TRBJ1-2; 7 bases align to TRBD1. Trimming at V came to 2 bases and at J to 8 bases, leaving 2 bases not matched to a gene. Germline loops: CDR1 MNHEY, CDR2 SVGAGI. The CDR3 is made up of 12 amino acids. The CDR3 DNA reads as TGTGCCAGCAGTTACACAGGGGTCGGCTACACCTTC. It specifies CASSYTGVGYTF.

The gene calls are TRBV6-4 and TRBJ2-5; D perhaps matches TRBD2 (6 bases). The CDR3 length is 12 residues. The V and J ends lost 4 bases and 5 bases respectively, with 8 bases between them. Looked up from germline, CDR1 is MRHNA and CDR2 is SNTAGT. CDR3 protein: CASSGGTETQYF. DNA of the CDR3: TGTGCCAGCAGTGGCGGGACGGAGACCCAGTACTTC.

The chain employs TRBV6-4 and TRBJ1-1; the D is unclear. The CDR3 loop spans 13 amino acids. Trimming removed 6 bases from V and 1 base from J, with 9 bases in between. Per germline, CDR1 MRHNA and CDR2 SNTAGT. The CDR3 DNA reads TGTGCCAGCAGGGAGACGGAGAACACTGAAGCTTTCTTT. Encoded protein: CASRETENTEAFF.

This chain connects TRBV9 to TRBJ1-4; the match to TRBD1 covers 7 bases. J gave up 6 bases and V 4 bases, and 9 bases lay outside the gene matches. The CDR3 is made up of 15 amino acids. CDR1 is SGDLS, CDR2 YYNGEE, per germline. As DNA, the CDR3 is TGTGCCAGCAGCACCCAGGGGGTATTCGATGAAAAACTGTTTTTT. This gives the protein CASSTQGVFDEKLFF.

This clone occurred a few times. The rearrangement uses TRBV27 and TRBJ2-1; unclear D gene. The CDR3 covers 15 residues. From germline, CDR1 is MNHEY and CDR2 SMNVEV (reference sequence). Trimming cost V 2 bases and J 4 bases, with 12 bases left between them. CDR3 DNA: TGTGCCAGCAGTTTAAGGCCCCCGGGTTACAATGAGCAGTTCTTC. It encodes CASSLRPPGYNEQFF.

The genes are TRBV5-1 and TRBJ1-4; tentatively, D is TRBD1 (5 bases). Germline V gene lookup returns CDR1 SGHRS and CDR2 YFSETQ. Trimming left V 5 bases short and J 8 bases short, with 16 bases between. The CDR3 totals 14 residues. In DNA, the CDR3 is TGCGCCAGCAGGCCGAGCAAAAAGGGGGAAAAACTGTTTTTT. Its translation is CASRPSKKGEKLFF.

The V gene is TRBV7-2, the J gene TRBJ2-5; possible D gene TRBD2, 6 bases. The CDR3 length is 14 residues. Germline V gene sequence: CDR1 SGHTA, CDR2 FQGNSA. V was cut by 2 bases and J by 3 bases, with 10 bases left in between. The CDR3 DNA reads TGTGCCAGCAGCTTAAACCCGGGAGAAGAGACCCAGTACTTC. Protein: CASSLNPGEETQYF.

J is TRBJ1-3 and V is TRBV6-5; TRBD1 is a possible D gene (5 bases). The length of the CDR3 is 14 residues. The ends were cut back, 7 bases at V and 3 bases at J, with 13 bases in the middle. The germline gives CDR1 MNHEY, CDR2 SVGAGI. The CDR3 reads CASIIRVGGNTIYF. Written as DNA, the CDR3 is TGTGCCAGCATAATCAGGGTTGGTGGAAACACCATATATTTT.

CDR3 sequence (DNA): TGTGCCATCGGACAGGGGAGAGCCAAAAACATTCAGTACTTC. This translates into CAIGQGRAKNIQYF. This chain links TRBV10-3 with TRBJ2-4, with TRBD1 matching over 9 bases. Per the germline V gene, CDR1 is ENHRY and CDR2 is SYGVKD. V lost 8 bases to trimming and J lost 0 bases; unmatched junction nucleotides: 2. The CDR3 runs 14 residues.

This clone occurred many times. The CDR3 region has the DNA TGCGCCAGCAGCTACGACCCCCAGACAGGGGTATACACTGAAGCTTTCTTT. Its translation is CASSYDPQTGVYTEAFF. V and J are TRBV4-1 and TRBJ1-1; TRBD1 agrees at 8 bases. The trim removed 5 bases at V and 3 bases at J, leaving 14 bases unmatched. Germline V gives CDR1 MGHRA, CDR2 YSYEKL. The CDR3 has 17 residues.

The genes are TRBV18 and TRBJ2-7; 10 positions agree with TRBD2. CDR1 and CDR2 from the germline V gene are KGHSH and LQKENI. This CDR3 contains 16 residues. Losses at the gene ends were 2 bases for V and 2 bases for J; bases not matched to a gene: 6. The CDR3 nucleotides are TGTGCCAGCTCACCAATTCTAGCGGGGGTAACCTACGAGCAGTACTTC. Translated: CASSPILAGVTYEQYF.

The chain links TRBV6-6 to TRBJ2-2; no reliable D call. The germline V and J ends were trimmed by 5 bases and 8 bases, with 15 bases remaining between them. The CDR3 has 14 amino acids. CDR1 is MNHNY, CDR2 SVGAGI, per germline (reference sequence). In DNA form, the CDR3 reads TGTGCCAGCAGTCCGACTGCCCTTCGGGGGGAGCTGTTTTTT. Amino acid sequence: CASSPTALRGELFF.

This clone was detected once. At one end, the junction sequence differs from germline, possibly due to a read error. The rearrangement links TRBV5-5 to TRBJ1-5; 8 nucleotides agree with TRBD1. CDR1 is SGHKS and CDR2 is YYEKEE in the germline V gene (reference sequence). The CDR3 contains 16 residues. CDR3 coding DNA: TGTGCCAGCAGCTTACAGGGGGGGTATAGCATTCAGCCCCAGCATTTT. This translates into CASSLQGGYSIQPQHF.

In its sample, this clone was seen once. This chain joins TRBV6-5 and TRBJ2-1; no definite D call. The CDR3 covers 16 residues. Looked up from germline, CDR1 is MNHEY and CDR2 is SVGAGI. Between the trimmed V and J ends, which lost 0 bases and 0 bases, there was a span of 9 bases. CDR3 sequence: CASSYSMAASYNEQFF. The CDR3 nucleotides are TGTGCCAGCAGTTACTCGATGGCGGCCTCCTACAATGAGCAGTTCTTC.

The chain combines TRBV5-1 with TRBJ1-5; 10 bases are a match to TRBD1. This CDR3 has 15 residues. Germline values: CDR1 SGHRS, CDR2 YFSETQ. The junction had 10 bases not matched to a gene; V was cut back by 6 bases and J by 7 bases. Here the CDR3 DNA reads TGCGCCAGCAACCGACAGGGGGCAGTGAGACAGCCCCAGCATTTT. This sequence encodes CASNRQGAVRQPQHF.

The gene calls are TRBV4-1 and TRBJ1-4; D is unresolved. The V end was cut by 4 bases, the J end by 8 bases, with 17 bases between. The CDR3 spans 15 residues. Germline V CDR1 and CDR2: MGHRA, YSYEKL. The CDR3, as DNA: TGCGCCAGCAGCCGGGTAAGGCCGCGGGGAGAAAAACTGTTTTTT. Translating gives CASSRVRPRGEKLFF.